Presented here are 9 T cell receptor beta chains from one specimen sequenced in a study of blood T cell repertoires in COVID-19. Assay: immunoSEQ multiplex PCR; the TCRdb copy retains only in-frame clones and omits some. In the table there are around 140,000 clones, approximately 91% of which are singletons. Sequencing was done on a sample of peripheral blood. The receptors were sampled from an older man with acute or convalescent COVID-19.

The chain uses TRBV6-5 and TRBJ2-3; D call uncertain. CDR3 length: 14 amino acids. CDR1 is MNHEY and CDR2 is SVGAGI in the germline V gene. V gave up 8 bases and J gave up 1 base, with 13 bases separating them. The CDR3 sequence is CASALAVRTDTQYF. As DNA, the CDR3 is TGTGCCAGCGCTTTGGCGGTGCGCACAGATACGCAGTATTTT.

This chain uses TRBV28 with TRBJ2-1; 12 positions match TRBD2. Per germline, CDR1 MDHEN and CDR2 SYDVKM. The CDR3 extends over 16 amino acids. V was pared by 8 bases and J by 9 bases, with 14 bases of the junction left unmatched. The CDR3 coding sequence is TGTGCCAGCCTACCCCATCTAGCGGGAGGGCCTAGTGAGCAGTTCTTC. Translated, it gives CASLPHLAGGPSEQFF. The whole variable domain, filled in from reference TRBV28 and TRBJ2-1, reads DVKVTQSSRYLVKRTGEKVFLECVQDMDHENMFWYRQDPGLGLRLIYFSYDVKMKEKGDIPEGYSVSREKKERFSLILESASTNQTSMYLCASLPHLAGGPSEQFFGPGTRLTVL.

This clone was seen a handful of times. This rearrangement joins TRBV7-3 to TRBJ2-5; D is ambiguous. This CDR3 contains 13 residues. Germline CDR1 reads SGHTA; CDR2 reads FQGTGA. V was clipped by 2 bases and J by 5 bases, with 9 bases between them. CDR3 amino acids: CASSLGVYETQYF. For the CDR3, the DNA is TGTGCCAGCAGCTTAGGAGTCTACGAGACCCAGTACTTC. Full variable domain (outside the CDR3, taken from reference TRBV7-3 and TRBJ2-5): GAGVSQTPSNKVTEKGKYVELRCDPISGHTALYWYRQSLGQGPEFLIYFQGTGAADDSGLPNDRFFAVRPEGSVSTLKIQRTERGDSAVYLCASSLGVYETQYFGPGTRLLVL.

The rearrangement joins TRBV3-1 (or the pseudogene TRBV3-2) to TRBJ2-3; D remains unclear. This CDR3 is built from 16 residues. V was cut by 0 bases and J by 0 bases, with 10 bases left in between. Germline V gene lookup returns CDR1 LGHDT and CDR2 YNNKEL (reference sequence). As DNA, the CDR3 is TGTGCCAGCAGCCAAGAAGAGGCCAGCAGCACAGATACGCAGTATTTT. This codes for CASSQEEASSTDTQYF.

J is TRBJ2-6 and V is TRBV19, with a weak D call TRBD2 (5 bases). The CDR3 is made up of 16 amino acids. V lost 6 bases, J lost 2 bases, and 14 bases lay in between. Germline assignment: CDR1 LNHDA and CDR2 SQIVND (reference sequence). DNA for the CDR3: TGTGCCAGTAGCGAGGGCAGAACCGCTGGGGCCAACGTCCTGACTTTC. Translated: CASSEGRTAGANVLTF.

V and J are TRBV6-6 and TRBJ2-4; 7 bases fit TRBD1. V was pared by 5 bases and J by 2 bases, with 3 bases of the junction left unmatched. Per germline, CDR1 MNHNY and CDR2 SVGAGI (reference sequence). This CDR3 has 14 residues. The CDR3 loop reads CASSQQGTKNIQYF. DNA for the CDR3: TGTGCCAGCAGTCAACAGGGGACCAAAAACATTCAGTACTTC.

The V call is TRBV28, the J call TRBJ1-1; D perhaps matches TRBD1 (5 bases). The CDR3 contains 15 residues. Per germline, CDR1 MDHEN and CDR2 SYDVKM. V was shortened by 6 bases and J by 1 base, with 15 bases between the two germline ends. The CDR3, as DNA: TGTGCCAGCAGCCCGATCGGACACCCGAACACTGAAGCTTTCTTT. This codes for CASSPIGHPNTEAFF.

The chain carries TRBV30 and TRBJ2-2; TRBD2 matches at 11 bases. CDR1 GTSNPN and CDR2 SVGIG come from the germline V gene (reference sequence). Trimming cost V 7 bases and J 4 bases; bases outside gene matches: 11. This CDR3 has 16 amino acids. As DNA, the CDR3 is TGTGCCTACAGAAGGGGCCTAGCGGGAGGCACCGGGGAGCTGTTTTTT. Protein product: CAYRRGLAGGTGELFF.

CDR3 sequence reads: CASSRQIGRYNYGYTF. CDR3 bases: TGTGCCAGTAGCCGACAGATTGGCAGATATAACTATGGCTACACCTTC. This rearrangement joins TRBV19 to TRBJ1-2; maybe TRBD1 (5 bases). V was clipped by 6 bases and J by 1 base, with 18 bases between them. Germline V gene lookup returns CDR1 LNHDA and CDR2 SQIVND (reference sequence). This CDR3 is 16 amino acids long.